This TCR beta chain is drawn from a study of blood T cell repertoires in COVID-19. At the level of the study: PBMCs, B-cell-depleted T cells, or T cells provided the cDNA or gDNA that made up the material.

Profiled with immunoSEQ multiplex PCR; TCRdb holds only in-frame clones, not every one. The table includes roughly 200,000 clones, around 94% detected once. V was shortened by 5 bases and J by 2 bases, with 5 bases between the two germline ends. Germline-derived CDR1 and CDR2 are SGHAT and FQDESV (reference sequence). The CDR3 has 12 amino acids. Sample: peripheral blood. J is TRBJ2-3 and V is TRBV11-1; D is undetermined. The clonotype originates from a man aged 25-40 years with COVID-19, enrolled during active disease. The chain's CDR3 is CASSPFTDTQYF. CDR3 bases: TGTGCCAGCAGCCCTTTCACAGATACGCAGTATTTT.